The T cell receptor beta chain under discussion was sequenced for a study of shared clonotypes between healthy human individuals. As to this clone: The junction and the germline gene differ at one end; a read error may be behind it.

TCRdb's table, derived via immunoSEQ multiplex PCR, lists solely in-frame clones and lacks some. The table lists around 2.1 million clones, around 95% of them singletons. Germline V gene data show CDR1 as SSHAT and CDR2 as FNYEAQ (reference sequence). The CDR3 length is 15 residues. This receptor was taken from a man in his late teens or twenties in good health. The material sequenced was naive CD4+ T cells sorted from blood. As for subset: CD45RA+ positively selected. The rearrangement links TRBV7-7 to TRBJ2-2, with a possible D match to TRBD1 (6 bases). The CDR3 here is CASSPGRGNTGELFF. CDR3 sequence (DNA): TGTGCTAGCAGCCCTGGCAGGGGGAACACCGGGGAGCTGTTTTTT.